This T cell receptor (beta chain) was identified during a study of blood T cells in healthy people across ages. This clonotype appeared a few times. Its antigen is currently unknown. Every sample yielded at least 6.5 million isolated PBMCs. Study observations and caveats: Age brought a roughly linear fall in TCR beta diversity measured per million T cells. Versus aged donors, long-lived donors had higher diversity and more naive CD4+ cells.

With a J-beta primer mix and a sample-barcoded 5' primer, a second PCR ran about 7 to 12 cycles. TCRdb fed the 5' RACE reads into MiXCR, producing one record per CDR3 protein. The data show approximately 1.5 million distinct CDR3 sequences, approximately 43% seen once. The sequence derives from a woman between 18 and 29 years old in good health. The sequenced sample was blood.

This chain's CDR3 is CSVDGAAAHGYTF. CDR3 sequence (DNA): TGCAGCGTTGATGGGGCGGCAGCACATGGCTACACCTTC. The rearrangement links TRBV29-1 to TRBJ1-2, with D tentatively TRBD1 (5 bases). Germline V gene lookup returns CDR1 SQVTM and CDR2 ANQGSEA. V was cut by 3 bases and J by 6 bases, with 14 bases left in between. The length of the CDR3 is 13 residues. The variable domain in full, with the rest retrieved from reference TRBV29-1 and TRBJ1-2, is SAVISQKPSRDICQRGTSLTIQCQVDSQVTMMFWYRQQPGQSLTLIATANQGSEATYESGFVIDKFPISRPNLTFSTLTVSNMSPEDSSIYLCSVDGAAAHGYTFGSGTRLTVV.